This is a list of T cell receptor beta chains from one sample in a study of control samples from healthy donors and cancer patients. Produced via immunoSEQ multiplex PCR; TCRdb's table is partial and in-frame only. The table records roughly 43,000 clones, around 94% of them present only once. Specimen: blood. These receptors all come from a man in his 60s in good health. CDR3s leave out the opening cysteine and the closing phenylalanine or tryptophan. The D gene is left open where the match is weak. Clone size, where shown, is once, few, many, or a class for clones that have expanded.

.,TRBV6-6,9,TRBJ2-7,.,ASSFPPEQY
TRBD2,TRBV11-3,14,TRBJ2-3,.,ASSLLAGGIADTQY
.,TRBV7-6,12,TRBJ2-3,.,ASGVGVRTDTQY
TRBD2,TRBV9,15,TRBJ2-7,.,ASSVDPPSGRLDEQY
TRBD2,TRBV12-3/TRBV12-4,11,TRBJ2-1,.,ASMTSGYNEQF
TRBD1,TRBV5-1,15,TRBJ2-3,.,ASSLSVGTGVLDTQY
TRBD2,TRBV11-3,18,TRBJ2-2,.,ASSLGGPGTSGSMAGELF
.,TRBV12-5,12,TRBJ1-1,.,ASGLGQPNTEAF
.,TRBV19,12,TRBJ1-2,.,ASSINDRHYGYT
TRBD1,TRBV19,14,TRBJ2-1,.,ASRPGQGVLLNEQF
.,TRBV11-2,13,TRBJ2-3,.,ASSNRDSGTDTQY
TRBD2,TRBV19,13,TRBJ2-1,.,ASSIEGLGNNEQF
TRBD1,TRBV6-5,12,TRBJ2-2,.,ASTQGAVGGELF
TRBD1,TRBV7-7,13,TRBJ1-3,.,ASSLGTGLGNTIY
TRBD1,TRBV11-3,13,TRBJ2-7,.,ASSPDLTGAHEQY
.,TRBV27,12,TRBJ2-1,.,ASSFTRTYGEQF
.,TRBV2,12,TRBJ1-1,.,ASREGRENTEAF
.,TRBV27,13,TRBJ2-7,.,ASSFGGRSSYEQY
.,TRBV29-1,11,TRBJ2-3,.,SVGGTVTDTQY
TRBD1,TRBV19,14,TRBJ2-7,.,ASSTYRGPPHYEQY
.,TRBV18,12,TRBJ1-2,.,ASSPPADAYGYT
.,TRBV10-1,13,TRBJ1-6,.,ASSESTRGNSPLH
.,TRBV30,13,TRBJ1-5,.,AWSVGTAFYQPQH
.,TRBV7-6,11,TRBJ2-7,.,ASSPSEAYEQY
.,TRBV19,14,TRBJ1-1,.,ASSTFLTVGNTEAF
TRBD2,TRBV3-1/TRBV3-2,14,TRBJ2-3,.,ASSQELALGTDTQY
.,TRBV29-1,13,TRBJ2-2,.,SVVRQGAKTGELF
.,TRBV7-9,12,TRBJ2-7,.,ASSFLVTSYEQY
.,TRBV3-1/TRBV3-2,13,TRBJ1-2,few,ASSQEGVGIKGYT
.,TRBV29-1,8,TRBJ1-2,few,SVETGGYT
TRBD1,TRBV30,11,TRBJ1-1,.,AWRGTGLTEAF
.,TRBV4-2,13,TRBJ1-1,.,ASSQDLGWGAEAF
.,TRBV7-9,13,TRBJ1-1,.,ASSLVVGLNTEAF
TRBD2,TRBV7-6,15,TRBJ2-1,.,ASSLGTSLDSYNEQF
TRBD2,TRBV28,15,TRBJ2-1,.,ASSSSRTSGRAHEQF
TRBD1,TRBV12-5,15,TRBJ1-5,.,ASGLVLEGAAYQPQH